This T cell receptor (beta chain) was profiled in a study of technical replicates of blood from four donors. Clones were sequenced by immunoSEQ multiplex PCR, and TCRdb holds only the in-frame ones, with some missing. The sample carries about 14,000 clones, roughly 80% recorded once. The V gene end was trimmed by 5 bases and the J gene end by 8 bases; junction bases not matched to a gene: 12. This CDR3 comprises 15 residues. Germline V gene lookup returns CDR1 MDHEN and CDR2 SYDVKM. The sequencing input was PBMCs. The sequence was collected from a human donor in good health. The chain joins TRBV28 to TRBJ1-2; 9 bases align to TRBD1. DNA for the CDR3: TGTGCCAGCAGTATTGGGACAGGGTCTTTATACGGCTACACCTTC. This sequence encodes CASSIGTGSLYGYTF.